The present entry profiles one T cell receptor beta chain with its context. Its antigen remains unknown. The entry originates in a study of cytomegalovirus exposure and HLA in healthy donors. Study-wide points: Sequence variants that were highly shared formed a cluster that was likely a sequencing artifact. HLA restriction was apparent for most CMV-associated TCR beta chains in a later analysis.

The PCR was carried out with 60 Vbeta primers and 13 Jbeta primers. As handled by the study authors: Counted up in a later analysis, unique TCR beta chains came to about 80 million, with around 9.9 million shared. Sequencing was performed with immunoSEQ multiplex PCR; in TCRdb, only in-frame clones are kept and a portion is missing. The V and J calls and clone size were taken over from that table, and D and trimming were inferred from the DNA. The sample carries about 81,000 clones, just over 75% recorded once. CDR1 is MRHNA and CDR2 is SNTAGT in the germline V gene. The CDR3 totals 15 residues. J gave up 8 bases and V 0 bases, and 6 bases lay outside the gene matches. This cohort consisted of healthy bone marrow donors.

The sample was PBMCs. The gene calls are TRBV6-4 and TRBJ2-1; 8 bases line up with TRBD2. The sequence was collected from a man aged 45-60 years in good health and CMV-seropositive. CDR3 amino acids: CASSDSSGGSDEQFF. The CDR3 DNA reads as TGTGCCAGCAGTGACTCTTCGGGAGGGTCGGATGAGCAGTTCTTC.